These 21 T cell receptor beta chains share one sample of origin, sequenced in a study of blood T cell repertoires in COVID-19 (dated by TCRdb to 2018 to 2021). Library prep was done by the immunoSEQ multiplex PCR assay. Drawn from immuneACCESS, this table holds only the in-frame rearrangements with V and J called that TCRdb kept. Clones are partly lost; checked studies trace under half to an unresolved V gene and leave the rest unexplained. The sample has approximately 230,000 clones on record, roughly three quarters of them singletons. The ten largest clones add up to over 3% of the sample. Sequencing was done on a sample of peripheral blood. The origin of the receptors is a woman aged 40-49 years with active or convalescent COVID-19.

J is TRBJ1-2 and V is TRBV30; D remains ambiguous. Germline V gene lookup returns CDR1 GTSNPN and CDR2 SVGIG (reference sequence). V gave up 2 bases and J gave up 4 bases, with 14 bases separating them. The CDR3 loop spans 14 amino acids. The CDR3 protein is CAWSLTGVSYGYTF. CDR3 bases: TGTGCCTGGAGTCTTACCGGAGTCTCCTATGGCTACACCTTC.

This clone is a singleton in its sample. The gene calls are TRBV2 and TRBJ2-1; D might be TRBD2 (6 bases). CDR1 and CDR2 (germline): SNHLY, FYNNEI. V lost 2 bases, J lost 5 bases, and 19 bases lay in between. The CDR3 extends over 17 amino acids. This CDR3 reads CASSEPSVRRADNEQFF. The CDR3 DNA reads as TGTGCCAGCAGTGAACCCTCGGTTAGGAGGGCCGACAATGAGCAGTTCTTC.

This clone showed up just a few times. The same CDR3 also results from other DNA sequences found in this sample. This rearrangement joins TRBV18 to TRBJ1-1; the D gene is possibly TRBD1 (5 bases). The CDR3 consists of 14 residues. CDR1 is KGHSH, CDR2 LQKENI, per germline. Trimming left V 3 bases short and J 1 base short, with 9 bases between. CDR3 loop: CASSPSGGNTEAFF. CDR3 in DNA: TGTGCCAGCTCACCCTCCGGGGGGAACACTGAAGCTTTCTTT. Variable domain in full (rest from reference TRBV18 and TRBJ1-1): NAGVMQNPRHLVRRRGQEARLRCSPMKGHSHVYWYRQLPEEGLKFMVYLQKENIIDESGMPKERFSAEFPKEGPSILRIQQVVRGDSAAYFCASSPSGGNTEAFFGQGTRLTVV.

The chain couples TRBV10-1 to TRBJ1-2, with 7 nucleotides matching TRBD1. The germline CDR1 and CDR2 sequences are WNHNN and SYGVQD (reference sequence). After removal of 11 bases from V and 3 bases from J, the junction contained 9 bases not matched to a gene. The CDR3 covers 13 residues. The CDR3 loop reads CAASPTGYYGYTF. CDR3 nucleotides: TGCGCCGCGTCACCGACAGGGTACTATGGCTACACCTTC.

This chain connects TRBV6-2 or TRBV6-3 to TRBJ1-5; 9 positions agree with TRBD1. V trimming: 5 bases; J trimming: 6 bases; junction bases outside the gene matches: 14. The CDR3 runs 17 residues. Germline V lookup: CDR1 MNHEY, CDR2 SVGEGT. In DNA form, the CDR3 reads TGTGCCAGCAGTCCCGGGACAGGGTTTGATTGGGGTCAGCCCCAGCATTTT. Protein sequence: CASSPGTGFDWGQPQHF.

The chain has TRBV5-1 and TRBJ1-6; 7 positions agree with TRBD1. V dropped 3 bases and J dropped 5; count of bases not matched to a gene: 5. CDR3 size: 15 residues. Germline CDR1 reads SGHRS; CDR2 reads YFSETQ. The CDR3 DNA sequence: TGCGCCAGCAGCTCCCACGGACAGGATAATTCACCCCTCCACTTT. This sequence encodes CASSSHGQDNSPLHF.

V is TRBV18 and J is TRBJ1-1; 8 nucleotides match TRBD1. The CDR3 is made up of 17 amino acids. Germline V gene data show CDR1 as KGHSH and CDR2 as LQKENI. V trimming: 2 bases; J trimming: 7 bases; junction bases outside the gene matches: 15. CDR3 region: CASSPSRRQGRSDEAFF. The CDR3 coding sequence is TGTGCCAGCTCACCATCGAGAAGACAGGGGAGATCGGATGAAGCTTTCTTT.

CDR3 residues: CASSQVGGRDIQYF. CDR3 DNA: TGCGCCAGCAGCCAAGTAGGGGGCCGGGACATTCAGTACTTC. J is TRBJ2-4 and V is TRBV4-1; TRBD1 agrees at 7 bases. The CDR3 length is 14 residues. Unmatched junction bases numbered 5, after V lost 1 base and J lost 8 bases. The germline V gene has CDR1 MGHRA and CDR2 YSYEKL.

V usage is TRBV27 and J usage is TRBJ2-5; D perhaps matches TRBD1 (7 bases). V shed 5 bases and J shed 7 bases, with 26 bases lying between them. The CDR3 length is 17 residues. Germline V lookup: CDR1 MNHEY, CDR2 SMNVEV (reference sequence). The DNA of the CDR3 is TGTGCCAGCAGTGAGGGAGGACAGGTCTCGTTCCGGGGGACCCAGTACTTC. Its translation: CASSEGGQVSFRGTQYF.

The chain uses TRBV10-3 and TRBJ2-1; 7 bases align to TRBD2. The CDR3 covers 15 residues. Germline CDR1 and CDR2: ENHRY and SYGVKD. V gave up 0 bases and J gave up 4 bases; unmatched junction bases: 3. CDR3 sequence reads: CAISESASGYNEQFF. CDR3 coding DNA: TGTGCCATCAGTGAGTCGGCTAGCGGATACAATGAGCAGTTCTTC.

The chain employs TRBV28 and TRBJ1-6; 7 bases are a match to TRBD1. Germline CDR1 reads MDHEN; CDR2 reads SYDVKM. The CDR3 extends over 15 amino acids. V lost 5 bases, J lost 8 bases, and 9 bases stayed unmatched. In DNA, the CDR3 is TGTGCCAGCAGTGCAGGGGGAAGGTTGGATTCACCCCTCCACTTT. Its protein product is CASSAGGRLDSPLHF.

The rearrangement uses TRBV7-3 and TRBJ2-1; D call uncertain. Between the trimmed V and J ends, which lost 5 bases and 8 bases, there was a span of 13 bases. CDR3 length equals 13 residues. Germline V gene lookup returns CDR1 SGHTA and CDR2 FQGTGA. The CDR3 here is CASSHYTKDEQFF. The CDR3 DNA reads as TGTGCCAGCAGCCACTATACGAAAGATGAGCAGTTCTTC.

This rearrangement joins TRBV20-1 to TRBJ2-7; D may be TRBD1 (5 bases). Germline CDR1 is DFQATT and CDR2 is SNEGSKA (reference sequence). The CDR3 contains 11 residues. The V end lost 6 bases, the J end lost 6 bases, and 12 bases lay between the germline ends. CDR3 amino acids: CSAAQGSEQYV. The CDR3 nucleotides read TGCAGTGCCGCCCAGGGAAGCGAGCAGTACGTC.

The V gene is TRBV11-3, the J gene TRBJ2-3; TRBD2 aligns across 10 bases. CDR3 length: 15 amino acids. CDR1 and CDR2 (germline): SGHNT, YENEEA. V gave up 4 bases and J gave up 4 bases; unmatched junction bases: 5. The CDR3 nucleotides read TGTGCCAGCAGCTCGGAGCGGGGGGGCCCAGATACGCAGTATTTT. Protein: CASSSERGGPDTQYF. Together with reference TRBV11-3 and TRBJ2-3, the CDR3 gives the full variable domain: EAGVVQSPRYKIIEKKQPVAFWCNPISGHNTLYWYLQNLGQGPELLIRYENEEAVDDSQLPKDRFSAERLKGVDSTLKIQPAELGDSAVYLCASSSERGGPDTQYFGPGTRLTVL.

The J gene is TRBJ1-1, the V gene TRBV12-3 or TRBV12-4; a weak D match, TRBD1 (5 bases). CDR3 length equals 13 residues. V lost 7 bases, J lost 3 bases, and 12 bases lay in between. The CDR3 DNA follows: TGTGCCAGCACCCTTGGGGCTGACACTGAAGCTTTCTTT. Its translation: CASTLGADTEAFF.

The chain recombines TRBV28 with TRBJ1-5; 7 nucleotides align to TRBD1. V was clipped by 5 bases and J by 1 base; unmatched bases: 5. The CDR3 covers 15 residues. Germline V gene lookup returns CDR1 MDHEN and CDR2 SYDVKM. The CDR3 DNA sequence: TGTGCCAGCAGTCCCCAGACAGGGAGCAATCAGCCCCAGCATTTT. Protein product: CASSPQTGSNQPQHF.

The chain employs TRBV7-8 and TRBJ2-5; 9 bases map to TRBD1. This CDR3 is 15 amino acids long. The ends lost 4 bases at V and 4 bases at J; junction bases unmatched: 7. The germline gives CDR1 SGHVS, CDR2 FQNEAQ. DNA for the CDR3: TGTGCCAGCAGCTCCCGGGACAGGGTAGGAGAGACCCAGTACTTC. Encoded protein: CASSSRDRVGETQYF.

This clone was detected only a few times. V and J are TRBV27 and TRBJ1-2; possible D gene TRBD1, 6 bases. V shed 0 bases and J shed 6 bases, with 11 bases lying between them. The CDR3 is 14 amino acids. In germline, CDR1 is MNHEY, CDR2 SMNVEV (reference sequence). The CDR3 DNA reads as TGTGCCAGCAGTTTATCGAGGACAGTTAATGGCTACACCTTC. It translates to CASSLSRTVNGYTF.

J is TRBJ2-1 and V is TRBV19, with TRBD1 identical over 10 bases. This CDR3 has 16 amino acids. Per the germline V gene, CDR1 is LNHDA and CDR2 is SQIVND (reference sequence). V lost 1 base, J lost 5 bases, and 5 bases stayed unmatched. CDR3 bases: TGTGCCAGTAGTATAGGAGACAGGGGGCGGAACAATGAGCAGTTCTTC. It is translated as CASSIGDRGRNNEQFF.

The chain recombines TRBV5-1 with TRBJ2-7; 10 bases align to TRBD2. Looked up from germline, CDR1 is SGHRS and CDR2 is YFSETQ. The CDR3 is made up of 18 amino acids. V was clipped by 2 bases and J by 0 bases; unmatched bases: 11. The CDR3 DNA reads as TGCGCCAGCAGCTTCTCAGTAACTAGCGGGGAATTCTCCTACGAGCAGTACGTC. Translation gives CASSFSVTSGEFSYEQYV.

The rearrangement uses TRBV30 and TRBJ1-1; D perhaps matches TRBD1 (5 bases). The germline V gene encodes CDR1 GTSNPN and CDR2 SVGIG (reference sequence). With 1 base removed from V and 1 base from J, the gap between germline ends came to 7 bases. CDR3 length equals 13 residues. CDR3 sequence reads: CAWSDRQNTEAFF. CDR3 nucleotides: TGTGCCTGGAGTGACAGGCAGAACACTGAAGCTTTCTTT.